The 10 T cell receptor beta chains given below trace back to one sample, sequenced in a study of T cell responses to AZD1222 COVID-19 vaccine. The repertoire was sequenced with immunoSEQ multiplex PCR; TCRdb's copy has only in-frame clones and lacks some. This table has about 140,000 clones, roughly 92% appearing once. This specimen was peripheral blood, taken on day 0 of AZD1222 vaccination. The receptor source for this set is an adult in good health.

This clone has more than one count but fewer than ten. The chain links TRBV3-1 (or the pseudogene TRBV3-2) to TRBJ2-7; 7 bases line up with TRBD2. V dropped 4 bases and J dropped 4; count of bases not matched to a gene: 13. This CDR3 is built from 16 residues. Per germline, CDR1 LGHDT and CDR2 YNNKEL (reference sequence). For the CDR3, the DNA is TGTGCCAGCAGCCTACTAGCGTCGAGCAGTCTATACGAGCAGTACTTC. Translation gives CASSLLASSSLYEQYF.

This chain uses TRBV11-2 with TRBJ2-3; D ambiguous. The germline V and J ends were trimmed by 2 bases and 4 bases, with 7 bases remaining between them. The CDR3 is made up of 13 amino acids. Germline V gives CDR1 SGHAT, CDR2 FQNNGV. The CDR3 coding sequence is TGTGCCAGCAGCTTATACGGACCAGATACGCAGTATTTT. This encodes CASSLYGPDTQYF.

The chain joins TRBV6-1 to TRBJ2-2; perhaps TRBD2 as D (5 bases). Trimming pared 3 bases from V and 7 bases from J, leaving 9 bases between. Per the germline V gene, CDR1 is MNHNS and CDR2 is SASEGT. The CDR3 has 13 amino acids. CDR3 nucleotide sequence: TGTGCCAGCAGTGACCGGGATCACGGGGAGCTGTTTTTT. Translation gives CASSDRDHGELFF.

This sequence joins TRBV2 and TRBJ2-4, with a tentative D call TRBD1 (6 bases). V lost 7 bases, J lost 8 bases, and 15 bases lay in between. From germline, CDR1 is SNHLY and CDR2 FYNNEI. CDR3 length equals 13 residues. The CDR3 spells CASMKGDGDIQYF. CDR3 bases: TGTGCCAGCATGAAGGGGGATGGGGACATTCAGTACTTC. The variable domain in full, with the rest retrieved from reference TRBV2 and TRBJ2-4, is EPEVTQTPSHQVTQMGQEVILRCVPISNHLYFYWYRQILGQKVEFLVSFYNNEISEKSEIFDDQFSVERPDGSNFTLKIRSTKLEDSAMYFCASMKGDGDIQYFGAGTRLSVL.

V usage is TRBV5-1 and J usage is TRBJ1-1, with D perhaps TRBD1 (6 bases). V lost 5 bases and J lost 0, with 23 bases in between. The germline V gene has CDR1 SGHRS and CDR2 YFSETQ. This CDR3 is 18 amino acids long. In DNA form, the CDR3 reads TGCGCCAGCAGTTATAGTGGCGGGGGCCTATCTTTGAACACTGAAGCTTTCTTT. It is translated as CASSYSGGGLSLNTEAFF.

V gene TRBV5-1 combines with J gene TRBJ1-4, with D maybe TRBD1 (6 bases). Between the trimmed V and J ends, which lost 0 bases and 5 bases, there was a span of 11 bases. Germline CDR1 and CDR2: SGHRS and YFSETQ. The CDR3 is 15 amino acids. The CDR3 sequence is CASSLGQGINEKLFF. CDR3 nucleotides: TGCGCCAGCAGCTTGGGGCAGGGGATAAATGAAAAACTGTTTTTT.

The chain has TRBV19 and TRBJ2-1, with D perhaps being TRBD1 or TRBD2 (5 bases each). CDR3 size: 14 residues. Germline CDR1 is LNHDA and CDR2 is SQIVND (reference sequence). V was clipped by 9 bases and J by 8 bases, with 20 bases between them. The CDR3 loop is CASGDQVSLDEQFF. For the CDR3, the DNA is TGTGCCAGCGGGGACCAGGTCTCATTGGATGAGCAGTTCTTC.

The V and J genes are TRBV10-3 and TRBJ1-3; no definite D call. The CDR3 contains 14 residues. Germline loops: CDR1 ENHRY, CDR2 SYGVKD. V lost 3 bases and J 0 bases, leaving 6 bases between the germline ends. CDR3 region: CAISDGSSGNTIYF. In DNA, the CDR3 is TGTGCCATCAGTGATGGGAGCTCTGGAAACACCATATATTTT.

The chain joins TRBV10-3 to TRBJ1-2, with D unresolved. V lost 6 bases, J lost 6 bases, and 17 bases lay in between. This CDR3 is 14 amino acids long. Germline assignment: CDR1 ENHRY and CDR2 SYGVKD. In DNA, the CDR3 is TGTGCCATCAGGCGCCCCGACACTTTCCATGGCTACACCTTC. Protein product: CAIRRPDTFHGYTF.

This chain joins TRBV5-4 and TRBJ2-5; D perhaps matches TRBD1 (7 bases). Trimming pared 7 bases from V and 2 bases from J, leaving 18 bases between. The germline CDR1 and CDR2 sequences are SGHNT and YYREEE (reference sequence). The CDR3 runs to 15 residues. The CDR3 nucleotides are TGTGCCAGCTCCCCAGGGGGGACGTCACAAGAGACCCAGTACTTC. This sequence encodes CASSPGGTSQETQYF.